This is a list of T cell receptor beta chains from one sample in a study of control samples from healthy donors and cancer patients. Profiled with immunoSEQ multiplex PCR; TCRdb holds only in-frame clones, not every one. Recorded here are roughly 190,000 clones; the top ten clones represent roughly 2.2%. Sequenced sample: blood. These receptors were obtained from a young woman in good health. CDR3s include the opening cysteine and the closing phenylalanine or tryptophan. A D gene is named only where the DNA matches it firmly.

>TRBV5-5|TRBD2
CASSLARGAYEQYF
>TRBV6-5|.
CASRPYGGPGNTIYF
>TRBV6-7|.
CASRPPATDSYNEQFF
>TRBV18|TRBD1
CASSPGTVYGYTF
>TRBV28|.
CASPNLGGNTEAFF
>TRBV6-5|TRBD2
CASSLYGGSTGELFF
>TRBV29-1|.
CSGRLAVTEAFF
>TRBV9|.
CASSVSGSLNTEAFF
>TRBV5-4|TRBD2
CASSFQLADYNEQFF
>TRBV5-1|.
CASSLERLRNTEAFF
>TRBV11-2|.
CASGFGRSGETQYF
>TRBV11-2|.
CASSLHSSNQPQHF
>TRBV15|.
CATSRTPDSLSSYEQYF
>TRBV28|TRBD1
CASSFGTVTSGNTIYF
>TRBV9|.
CASSVGNLGAYGYTF
>TRBV30|.
CAWSVRREIIRNTIYF
>TRBV10-3|.
CAINYRNLRDGELFF
>TRBV7-2|TRBD2
CASSFERGETDTQYF
>TRBV5-1|.
CASSLGPEKNTEAFF
>TRBV4-1|TRBD2
CADRLAAPNEQFF
>TRBV3-1/TRBV3-2|TRBD1
CASSQGFPGTGANEQFF
>TRBV7-9|TRBD2
CASRGTSGSQETQYF
>TRBV7-2|.
CASRGAGTYEQYF